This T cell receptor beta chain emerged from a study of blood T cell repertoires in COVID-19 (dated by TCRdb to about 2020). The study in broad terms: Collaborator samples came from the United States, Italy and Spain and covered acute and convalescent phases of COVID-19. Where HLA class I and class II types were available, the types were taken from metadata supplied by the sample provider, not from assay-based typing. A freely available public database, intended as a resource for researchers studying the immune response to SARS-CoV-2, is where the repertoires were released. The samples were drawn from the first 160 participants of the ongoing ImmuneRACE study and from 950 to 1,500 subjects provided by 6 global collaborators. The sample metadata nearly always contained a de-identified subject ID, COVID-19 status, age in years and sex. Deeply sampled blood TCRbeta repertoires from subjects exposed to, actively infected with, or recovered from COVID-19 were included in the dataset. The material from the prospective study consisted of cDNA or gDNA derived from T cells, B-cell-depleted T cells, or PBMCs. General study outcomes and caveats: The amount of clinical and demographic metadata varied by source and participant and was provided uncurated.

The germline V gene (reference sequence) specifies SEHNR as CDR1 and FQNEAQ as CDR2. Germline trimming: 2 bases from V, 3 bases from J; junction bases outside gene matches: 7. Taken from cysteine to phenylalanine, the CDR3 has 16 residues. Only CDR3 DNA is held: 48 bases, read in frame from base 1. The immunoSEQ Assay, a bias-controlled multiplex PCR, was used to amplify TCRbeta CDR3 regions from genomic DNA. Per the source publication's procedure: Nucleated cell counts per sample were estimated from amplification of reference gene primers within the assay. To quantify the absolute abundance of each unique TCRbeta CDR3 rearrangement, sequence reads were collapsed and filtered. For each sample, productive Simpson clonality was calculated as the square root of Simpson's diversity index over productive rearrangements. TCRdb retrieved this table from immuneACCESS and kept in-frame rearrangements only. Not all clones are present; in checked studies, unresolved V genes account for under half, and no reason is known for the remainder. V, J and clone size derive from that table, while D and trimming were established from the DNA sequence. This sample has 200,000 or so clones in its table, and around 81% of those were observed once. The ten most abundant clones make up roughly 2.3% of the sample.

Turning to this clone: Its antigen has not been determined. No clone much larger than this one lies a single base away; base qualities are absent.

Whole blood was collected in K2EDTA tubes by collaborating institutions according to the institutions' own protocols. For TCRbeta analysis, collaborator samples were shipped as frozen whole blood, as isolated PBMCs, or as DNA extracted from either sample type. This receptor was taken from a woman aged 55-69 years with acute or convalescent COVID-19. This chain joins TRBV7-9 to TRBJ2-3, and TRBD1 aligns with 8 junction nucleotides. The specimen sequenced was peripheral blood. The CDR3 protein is CASSLRSQGATDTQYF. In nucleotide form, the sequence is TGTGCCAGCAGCTTAAGATCCCAGGGGGCAACAGATACGCAGTATTTT.